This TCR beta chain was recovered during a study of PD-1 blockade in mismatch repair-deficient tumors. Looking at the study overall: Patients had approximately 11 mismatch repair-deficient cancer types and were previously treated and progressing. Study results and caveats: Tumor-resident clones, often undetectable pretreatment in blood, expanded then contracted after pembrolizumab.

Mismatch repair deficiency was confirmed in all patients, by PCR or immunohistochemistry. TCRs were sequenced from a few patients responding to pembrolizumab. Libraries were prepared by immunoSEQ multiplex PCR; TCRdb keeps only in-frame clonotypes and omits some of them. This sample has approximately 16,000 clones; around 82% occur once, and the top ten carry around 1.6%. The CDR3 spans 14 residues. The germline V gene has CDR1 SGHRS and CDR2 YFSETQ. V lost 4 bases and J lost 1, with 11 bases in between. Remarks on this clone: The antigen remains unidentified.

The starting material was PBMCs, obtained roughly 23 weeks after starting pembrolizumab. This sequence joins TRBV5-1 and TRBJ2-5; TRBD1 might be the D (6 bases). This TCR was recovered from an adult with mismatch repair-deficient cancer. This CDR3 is CASSQGTAQETQYF. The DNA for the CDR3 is TGCGCCAGCAGCCAGGGGACCGCCCAAGAGACCCAGTACTTC. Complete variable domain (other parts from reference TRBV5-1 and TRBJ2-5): KAGVTQTPRYLIKTRGQQVTLSCSPISGHRSVSWYQQTPGQGLQFLFEYFSETQRNKGNFPGRFSGRQFSNSRSEMNVSTLELGDSALYLCASSQGTAQETQYFGPGTRLLVL.